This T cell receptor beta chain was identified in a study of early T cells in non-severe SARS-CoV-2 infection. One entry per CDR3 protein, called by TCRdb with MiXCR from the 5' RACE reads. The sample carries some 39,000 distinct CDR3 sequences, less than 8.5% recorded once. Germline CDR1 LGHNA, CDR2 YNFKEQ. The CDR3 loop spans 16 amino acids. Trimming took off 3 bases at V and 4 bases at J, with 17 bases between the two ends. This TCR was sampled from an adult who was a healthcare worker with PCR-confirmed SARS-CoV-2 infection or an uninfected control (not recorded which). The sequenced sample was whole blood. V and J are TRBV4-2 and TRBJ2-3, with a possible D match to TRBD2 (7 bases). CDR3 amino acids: CASSHPGGQGSDTQYF. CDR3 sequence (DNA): TGTGCCAGCAGCCACCCGGGGGGCCAGGGGTCAGATACGCAGTATTTT.